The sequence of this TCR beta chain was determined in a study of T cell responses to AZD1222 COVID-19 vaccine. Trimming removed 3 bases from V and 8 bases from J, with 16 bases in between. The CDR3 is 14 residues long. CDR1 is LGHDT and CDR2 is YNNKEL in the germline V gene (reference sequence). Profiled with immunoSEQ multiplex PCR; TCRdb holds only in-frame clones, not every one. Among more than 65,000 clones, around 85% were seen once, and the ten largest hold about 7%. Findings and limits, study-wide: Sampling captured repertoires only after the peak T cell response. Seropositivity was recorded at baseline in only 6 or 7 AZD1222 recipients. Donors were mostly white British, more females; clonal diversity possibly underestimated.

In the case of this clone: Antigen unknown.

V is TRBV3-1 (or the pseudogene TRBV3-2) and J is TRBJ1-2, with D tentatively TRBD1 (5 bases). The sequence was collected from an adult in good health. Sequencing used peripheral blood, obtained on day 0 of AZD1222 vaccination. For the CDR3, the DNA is TGTGCCAGCAGCCAGACCGGGACCGGAGGGGGCTACACCTTC. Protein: CASSQTGTGGGYTF.